This is a list of T cell receptor beta chains from one sample in a study of beta chain features in type 1 diabetes. Method: immunoSEQ multiplex PCR; TCRdb's copy keeps in-frame clones and lacks some. Of 300,000 to 400,000 clones in the sample, approximately 12% are singletons; the top ten hold approximately 0.015%. What was sequenced was naive CD4+ T cells from blood. The source of these receptors is a man aged 18 to 35 in good health. Each CDR3 is given with its conserved first and last residue. A D gene is named only where the DNA matches it firmly. Clone size is shown for a subset of rows, as once, few, many or a class of expanded clone.

d_call clone_size j_call v_call cdr3_aa cdr3_nt
- - TRBJ2-4 TRBV30 CAWSTLRVNIQYF TGTGCCTGGAGTACCCTCAGGGTTAACATTCAGTACTTC
TRBD2 - TRBJ2-5 TRBV4-3 CASSVTSGRAKETQYF TGCGCCAGCAGCGTTACTAGCGGGAGGGCAAAAGAGACCCAGTACTTC
TRBD1 few TRBJ2-1 TRBV6-5 CASSYGQGAFNEQFF TGTGCCAGCAGTTATGGGCAGGGGGCATTCAATGAGCAGTTCTTC
TRBD1 - TRBJ2-1 TRBV5-4 CASSRTGVAVKFF TGTGCCAGCAGCCGTACAGGGGTCGCCGTTAAGTTCTTC
- few TRBJ1-6 TRBV30 CVVAGGSSYNSPLHF TGTGTTGTGGCCGGCGGGAGCTCCTATAATTCACCCCTCCACTTT
- few TRBJ1-1 TRBV4-3 CASSQGRATEAFF TGCGCCAGCAGCCAAGGCAGGGCCACTGAAGCTTTCTTT
TRBD1 few TRBJ2-5 TRBV5-8 CASSDGQGAGETQYF TGTGCCAGCAGTGATGGACAGGGGGCGGGAGAGACCCAGTACTTC
- - TRBJ2-3 TRBV6-5 CASRRDRRTDTQYF TGTGCCAGCAGGCGGGACAGACGCACAGATACGCAGTATTTT
TRBD1 few TRBJ2-1 TRBV5-6 CASSLVLDRGIF TGTGCCAGCAGCTTGGTCCTTGACAGGGGCATCTTC
TRBD1 - TRBJ1-1 TRBV27 CASTWTGGMNTEAFF TGTGCCAGCACTTGGACAGGGGGTATGAACACTGAAGCTTTCTTT
- - TRBJ2-2 TRBV7-3 CASSLTFGSGELFF TGTGCCAGCAGCTTAACGTTCGGGTCCGGGGAGCTGTTTTTT
TRBD1 - TRBJ2-1 TRBV7-2 CASSHRPATGAGGEQFF TGTGCCAGCAGCCACCGCCCAGCGACAGGGGCGGGTGGGGAGCAGTTCTTC
- few TRBJ2-1 TRBV20-1 CSASRGNEQFF TGCAGTGCCAGCCGGGGGAATGAGCAGTTCTTC
TRBD2 - TRBJ2-3 TRBV5-1 CASSLGLAGGDTQYF TGCGCCAGCAGCCTCGGACTAGCGGGGGGGGATACGCAGTATTTT
TRBD2 - TRBJ2-5 TRBV7-7 CASSAGLAGVETQYF TGTGCTAGCAGCGCGGGACTAGCGGGAGTAGAGACCCAGTACTTC
TRBD1 few TRBJ2-5 TRBV7-2 CASSPRQGRETQYF TGTGCCAGCAGCCCACGACAGGGGAGAGAGACCCAGTACTTC
- - TRBJ2-1 TRBV6-1 CASSEAGGGGYNEQFF TGTGCCAGCAGTGAAGCGGGGGGGGGCGGGTACAATGAGCAGTTCTTC
TRBD2 few TRBJ2-2 TRBV7-8 CASSLVLAGASRELFF TGTGCCAGCAGCTTAGTACTAGCGGGGGCCTCCCGGGAGCTGTTTTTT
TRBD1 - TRBJ2-1 TRBV10-3 CAIRPGQGYEQFF TGTGCCATCAGGCCGGGACAGGGATATGAGCAGTTCTTC
TRBD1 - TRBJ2-5 TRBV7-3 CASSPDRAWETQYF TGTGCCAGCAGCCCCGACAGGGCCTGGGAGACCCAGTACTTC
TRBD1 few TRBJ2-1 TRBV7-2 CASSTGGNSYNEQFF TGTGCCAGCAGCACAGGGGGGAACTCCTACAATGAGCAGTTCTTC
TRBD2 few TRBJ2-7 TRBV18 CASSIGTSGTYEQYF TGTGCCAGCTCCATCGGGACTAGCGGGACCTACGAGCAGTACTTC
- - TRBJ1-4 TRBV6-5 CASSYGQVNEKLFF TGTGCCAGCAGTTACGGGCAGGTTAATGAAAAACTGTTTTTT
TRBD2 few TRBJ2-5 TRBV6-5 CASVLAGGGETQYF TGTGCCAGCGTATTAGCGGGAGGAGGGGAGACCCAGTACTTC
TRBD2 - TRBJ2-3 TRBV7-2 CASRKGLAGADTQYF TGTGCCAGCAGGAAGGGACTAGCGGGAGCAGATACGCAGTATTTT
- - TRBJ2-7 TRBV21-1 CASSKGGISYEQYF TGTGCCAGCAGCAAAGGCGGAATCTCCTACGAGCAGTACTTC
- few TRBJ2-7 TRBV7-2 CASSSSAGQRPFSYEQYF TGTGCCAGCAGCTCCAGCGCGGGTCAGCGTCCCTTCTCCTACGAGCAGTACTTC
TRBD1 - TRBJ2-7 TRBV10-3 CAIEATGSYEQYF TGTGCCATCGAGGCGACAGGGTCCTACGAGCAGTACTTC
TRBD1 - TRBJ1-2 TRBV30 CAWSVQGAAYGYTF TGTGCCTGGAGTGTACAGGGGGCGGCCTATGGCTACACCTTC
- few TRBJ1-2 TRBV30 CAWSATGPPLGGYTF TGTGCCTGGAGTGCTACAGGGCCGCCGCTTGGAGGCTACACCTTC
TRBD1 few TRBJ2-7 TRBV7-9 CALSRGQGVYEQYF TGTGCCCTCAGTCGGGGACAGGGTGTCTACGAGCAGTACTTC
- few TRBJ2-3 TRBV29-1 CSTGVQEGAKEYF TGCAGCACTGGCGTACAGGAGGGAGCTAAGGAGTATTTT
- few TRBJ1-6 TRBV5-1 CASSLAGARGQPLHF TGCGCCAGCAGCTTGGCAGGGGCCCGCGGTCAACCCCTCCACTTT
- - TRBJ2-7 TRBV30 CAWRGRETPYEQYF TGTGCCTGGAGGGGCCGGGAGACCCCCTACGAGCAGTACTTC
- few TRBJ2-6 TRBV5-1 CASSLARGISGANVLTF TGCGCCAGCAGCTTGGCTCGGGGGATCTCTGGGGCCAACGTCCTGACTTTC
TRBD1 few TRBJ2-7 TRBV28 CASSLRQGSYEQYF TGTGCCAGCAGTTTGCGACAGGGCTCCTACGAGCAGTACTTC
- - TRBJ1-1 TRBV7-2 CASSFGREVTEAFF TGTGCCAGCAGCTTCGGCAGGGAAGTTACGGAAGCTTTCTTT
TRBD2 - TRBJ2-2 TRBV28 CATSGVWGTGELFF TGTGCCACCAGCGGGGTTTGGGGCACCGGGGAGCTGTTTTTT
- - TRBJ2-7 TRBV11-2 CASSPAGKGQGGEQYF TGTGCCAGCAGCCCAGCGGGTAAGGGGCAGGGAGGCGAGCAGTACTTC
TRBD2 few TRBJ2-7 TRBV28 CASSLVGGDEQYF TGTGCCAGCAGTTTAGTTGGGGGGGACGAGCAGTACTTC
TRBD2 - TRBJ2-5 TRBV30 CAWSRAGLAGLETQYF TGTGCCTGGAGTCGGGCGGGACTAGCGGGATTGGAGACCCAGTACTTC
- few TRBJ2-7 TRBV5-4 CASSGTGFSGEQYF TGTGCCAGCAGCGGTACAGGGTTTTCGGGCGAGCAGTACTTC
TRBD2 few TRBJ2-7 TRBV7-2 CASSPAPGGREQYF TGTGCCAGCAGCCCAGCCCCGGGGGGACGGGAGCAGTACTTC
TRBD2 few TRBJ2-7 TRBV30 CAWSGDYSNTYEQYF TGTGCCTGGAGTGGGGACTACTCCAATACCTACGAGCAGTACTTC
TRBD2 - TRBJ2-5 TRBV28 CASSLRYRGSTETQYF TGTGCCAGCAGTTTACGGTACCGCGGGAGTACAGAGACCCAGTACTTC
TRBD1 - TRBJ1-6 TRBV30 CAWSADRDSPLHF TGTGCCTGGAGTGCTGACAGGGACTCACCCCTCCACTTT
TRBD2 - TRBJ2-4 TRBV7-2 CASSHRGGNIQYF TGTGCCAGCAGCCACCGGGGGGGAAACATTCAGTACTTC
TRBD1 - TRBJ2-5 TRBV7-3 CASSSGTVQETQYF TGTGCCAGCAGCTCCGGGACAGTCCAAGAGACCCAGTACTTC
- - TRBJ1-2 TRBV18 CASSTTGFGGYTF TGTGCCAGCTCAACTACAGGGTTTGGAGGCTACACCTTC
- - TRBJ2-5 TRBV20-1 CTGGITETQYF TGCACCGGCGGTATAACAGAGACCCAGTACTTC
TRBD1 - TRBJ2-2 TRBV4-3 CASSQPPGQGTGELFF TGCGCCAGCAGCCAGCCTCCGGGACAGGGGACCGGGGAGCTGTTTTTT
- - TRBJ2-1 TRBV7-2 CASSRAGQPQWDEQFF TGTGCCAGCAGCCGCGCCGGACAGCCCCAATGGGATGAGCAGTTCTTC
- - TRBJ2-7 TRBV7-2 CASSLGLGAHYEQYF TGTGCCAGCAGCTTAGGCTTGGGGGCCCACTACGAGCAGTACTTC